The T cell receptor (beta chain) under discussion was sequenced for a study of T cell changes during pregnancy in multiple sclerosis. The length of the CDR3 is 14 residues. Trimming shortened V by 5 bases and J by 8 bases, and 15 bases separated the two germline ends. The V gene's germline CDR1 is SGHAT and CDR2 FQNNGV. The repertoire was sequenced with immunoSEQ multiplex PCR; TCRdb's copy has only in-frame clones and lacks some. There are roughly 100,000 clones in the sample; 75% to 95% occur only once, and 3% to 3.5% lies in the top ten. V is TRBV11-2 and J is TRBJ1-4, with D hard to call. The sample in question was peripheral blood, obtained in the second trimester of pregnancy. The source of this sequence is a female donor with multiple sclerosis, enrolled in a pregnancy study. The CDR3: CASSIRAAGEKLFF. As DNA, the CDR3 is TGTGCCAGCAGCATTAGGGCCGCGGGCGAAAAACTGTTTTTT.